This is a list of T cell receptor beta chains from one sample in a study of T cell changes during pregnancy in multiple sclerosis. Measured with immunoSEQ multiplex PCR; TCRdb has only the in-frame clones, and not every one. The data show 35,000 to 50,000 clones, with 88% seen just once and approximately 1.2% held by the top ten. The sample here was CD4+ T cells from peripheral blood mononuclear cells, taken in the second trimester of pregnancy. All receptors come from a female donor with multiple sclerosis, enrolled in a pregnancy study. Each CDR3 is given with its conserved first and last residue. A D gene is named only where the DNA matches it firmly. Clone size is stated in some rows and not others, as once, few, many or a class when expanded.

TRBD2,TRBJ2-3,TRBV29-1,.,TGCAGCGTTGCTTCGAGCGGGAGGGGCCCAGATACGCAGTATTTT,CSVASSGRGPDTQYF
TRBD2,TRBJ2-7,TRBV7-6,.,TGTGCCAGCAGCTTAACGGAGGGACTAGCGGGACGCTACGAGCAGTACTTC,CASSLTEGLAGRYEQYF
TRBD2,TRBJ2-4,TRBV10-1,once,TGCGCCAGCACCACTAGCGGGAAAGATCCCACCAAAAACATTCAGTACTTC,CASTTSGKDPTKNIQYF
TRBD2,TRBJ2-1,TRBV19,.,TGTGCCAGTAGTGGAGAGACTAGCGGGACGAATGAGCAGTTCTTC,CASSGETSGTNEQFF
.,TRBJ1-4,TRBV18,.,TGTGCCAGCTCCCTCAGAGGAGGAAATGAAAAACTGTTTTTT,CASSLRGGNEKLFF
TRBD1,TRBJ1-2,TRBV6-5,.,TGTGCCAGTAGACAGGGTGATGGCTACACCTTC,CASRQGDGYTF
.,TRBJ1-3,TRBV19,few,TGTGCCAGTAGTATAAAGGGGCCGAGCTCTGGAAACACCATATATTTT,CASSIKGPSSGNTIYF
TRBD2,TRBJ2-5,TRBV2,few,TGTGCCAGCGACGGGACTACATTCCAAGAGACCCAGTACTTC,CASDGTTFQETQYF
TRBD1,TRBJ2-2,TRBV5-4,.,TGTGCCAGCAGCCCAGGGACAGGGACCGGGGAGCTGTTTTTT,CASSPGTGTGELFF
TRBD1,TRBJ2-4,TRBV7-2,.,TGTGCCAGCAGCTTATCCGACAGGGGGGCTCTGTACTTC,CASSLSDRGALYF
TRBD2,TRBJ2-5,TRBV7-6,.,TGTGCCAGCAGCTTAGGGACTAGCGGGAGTGGCGAGACCCAGTACTTC,CASSLGTSGSGETQYF
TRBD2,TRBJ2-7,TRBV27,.,TGTGCCAGCAGCAAACTAGCGGGAGGTTCCTACGAGCAGTACTTC,CASSKLAGGSYEQYF
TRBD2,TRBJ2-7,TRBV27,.,TGTGCCAGCAGTTTATCCGGCCTAGCGGGGGGGATTTCCTACGAGCAGTACTTC,CASSLSGLAGGISYEQYF
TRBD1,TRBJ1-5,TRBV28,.,TGTGCCAGCAGTACCGGGACAGGAGTTTATTTTCCCCAGCATTTT,CASSTGTGVYFPQHF
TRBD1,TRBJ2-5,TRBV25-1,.,TGTGCCAGCAAAGGGGGACAGGGGTTTCAAGAGACCCAGTACTTC,CASKGGQGFQETQYF
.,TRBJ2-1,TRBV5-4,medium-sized,TGTGCCAGCAGCTTCTCGGGCTCCTACAATGAGCAGTTCTTC,CASSFSGSYNEQFF
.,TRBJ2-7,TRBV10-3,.,TGTGCCATCGGGTCGCGGGAAGACTACGAGCAGTACTTC,CAIGSREDYEQYF
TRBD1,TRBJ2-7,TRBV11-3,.,TGTGCCAGCAGCCCCCCCCAATACAGGGGGCGGCAGTACTTC,CASSPPQYRGRQYF
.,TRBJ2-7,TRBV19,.,TGTGCCAGTAGTATCCGAGGGTCGGCCTACGAGCAGTACTTC,CASSIRGSAYEQYF
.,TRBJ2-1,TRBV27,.,TGTGCCAGCAACACTGCGGGACGTAACGCCAGATGGCAGTTCTTC,CASNTAGRNARWQFF
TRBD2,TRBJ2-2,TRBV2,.,TGTGCCAGTAGATCGGGGGGTCCCGGGGAGCTGTTTTTT,CASRSGGPGELFF
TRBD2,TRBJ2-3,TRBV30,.,TGTGCCTGGAATAGGGGAGGGGGCACAGATACGCAGTATTTT,CAWNRGGGTDTQYF
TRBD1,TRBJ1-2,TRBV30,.,TGTGCCTGGCAGACAGGGATGGGTAACTATGGCTACACCTTC,CAWQTGMGNYGYTF
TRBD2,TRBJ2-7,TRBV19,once,TGTGCCAGTAGTTCCCCAAGGATAGCGGGACGATCCTACGAGCAGTACTTC,CASSSPRIAGRSYEQYF
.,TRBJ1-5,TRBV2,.,TGTGCCAGCAGTGCCCAGGGTCCAGTCAGTATTTATAACAATCAGCCCCAGCATTTT,CASSAQGPVSIYNNQPQHF
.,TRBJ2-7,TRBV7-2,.,TGTGCCAGCAGCTTAGTAATTGTCAGGGGCGAGCAGTACTTC,CASSLVIVRGEQYF
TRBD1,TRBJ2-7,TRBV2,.,TGTGCCAGCAGACGGGACAGGGGGCGAAATCTTCCCTACGAGCAGTACTTC,CASRRDRGRNLPYEQYF
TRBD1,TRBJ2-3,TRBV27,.,TGTGCCAGCAAATCGGGACAGGGCACAGATACGCAGTATTTT,CASKSGQGTDTQYF
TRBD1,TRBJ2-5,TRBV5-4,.,TGTGCCAGCAGCCCCCCGGGACAGAAAGTCCAAGAGACCCAGTACTTC,CASSPPGQKVQETQYF
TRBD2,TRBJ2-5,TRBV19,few,TGTGCCAGTAGTGGAGCACGGTTGGGACTAGCGGGAGGAGAGACCCAGTACTTC,CASSGARLGLAGGETQYF
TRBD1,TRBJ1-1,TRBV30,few,TGTGCCTGGAGTTTCGCACCAGGGGGCGTTGAAGCTTTCTTT,CAWSFAPGGVEAFF
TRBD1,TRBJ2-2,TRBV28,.,TGTGCCAGCAGTTTATGGGACAGGGGTGGCACCGGGGAGCTGTTTTTT,CASSLWDRGGTGELFF
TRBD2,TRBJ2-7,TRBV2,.,TGTGCCAGCAGGGAAACTAGCGGGAGGGCCTACGAGCAGTACTTC,CASRETSGRAYEQYF
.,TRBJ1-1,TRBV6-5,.,TGTGCCAGCAGTTACCGACAGGATAGCTTGAGCACTGAAGCTTTCTTT,CASSYRQDSLSTEAFF
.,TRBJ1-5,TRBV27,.,TGTGCCAGCAGTCAACAAAGAGCGGGGCAGCCCCAGCATTTT,CASSQQRAGQPQHF
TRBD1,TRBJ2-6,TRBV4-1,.,TGCGCCAGCAGCCAAGACGCCACAGGGGCGCCTGGGGCCAACGTCCTGACTTTC,CASSQDATGAPGANVLTF
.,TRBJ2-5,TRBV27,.,TGTGCCAGCAGTTGGGGACGGGGGCTAGCGGAACAAGAGACCCAGTACTTC,CASSWGRGLAEQETQYF
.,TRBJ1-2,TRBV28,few,TGTGCCAGCAGTTTGTGGGGAGACTATGGCTACACCTTC,CASSLWGDYGYTF
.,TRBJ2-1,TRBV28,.,TGTGCCAGCAGTTTATTCCCTAGCGCTAGCTCCTACAATGAGCAGTTCTTC,CASSLFPSASSYNEQFF
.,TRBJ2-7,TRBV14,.,TGTGCCAGCAGCCCCAATTGGCAGGGCGAGCAGTACTTC,CASSPNWQGEQYF
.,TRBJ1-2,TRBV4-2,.,TGTGCCAGCAGCCAAGATCTTAGCAGGGACTATGGCTACACCTTC,CASSQDLSRDYGYTF
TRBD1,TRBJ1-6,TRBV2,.,TGTGCCAGCACGATAGCGGCAGGGGGAAATTCACCCCTCCACTTT,CASTIAAGGNSPLHF
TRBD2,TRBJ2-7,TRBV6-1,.,TGTGCCAGCAGTGAAGGCTTAGCGGGAGTCTCCTACGAGCAGTACTTC,CASSEGLAGVSYEQYF
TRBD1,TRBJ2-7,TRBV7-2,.,TGTGCCAGCAGCCAACGCGGGACAGGGGGCGCCGAGCAGTACTTC,CASSQRGTGGAEQYF
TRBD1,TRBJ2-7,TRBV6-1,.,TGTGCCAGCAGGGTCGACAGGGTAGGGTCCTACGAGCAGTACTTC,CASRVDRVGSYEQYF
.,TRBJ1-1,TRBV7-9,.,TGTGCCAGCAGCTCCCTCCTTGCGGTGGCTGAAGCTTTCTTT,CASSSLLAVAEAFF
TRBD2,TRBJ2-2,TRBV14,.,TGTGCCAGCAGCCCGTTCCGACTAGCGGGAGAAACCACCGGGGAGCTGTTTTTT,CASSPFRLAGETTGELFF
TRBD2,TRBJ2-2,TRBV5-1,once,TGCGCCAGCAGCTTTAGCGGGATAGGGTCCGGGGAGCTGTTTTTT,CASSFSGIGSGELFF